These T cell receptor beta chains were read from a single sample in a study of blood T cell repertoires in COVID-19. TCRdb's table, derived via immunoSEQ multiplex PCR, lists solely in-frame clones and lacks some. This table has a few hundred thousand clones, roughly 87% appearing once. The sample comprised PBMCs or T cells enriched from blood (not recorded which). The receptors here all came from a woman between 25 and 40 years old who had recovered from COVID-19. The CDR3 runs from the conserved cysteine through the conserved F or W. The D gene is left open where the match is weak. Size tells how often a clone was seen (once, few, many) or the class of an expanded clone, and some rows leave it out.

clone_size,v_call,d_call,j_call,cdr3_nt,cdr3_aa
NA,TRBV19,NA,TRBJ1-2,TGTGCCAGTAGTATGGCGGAATACTATGGCTACACCTTC,CASSMAEYYGYTF
NA,TRBV5-4,TRBD1,TRBJ2-7,TGTGCCAGCAGCTCGACGAGGGGACAGCTAAGCTCCTACGAGCAGTACTTC,CASSSTRGQLSSYEQYF
NA,TRBV5-4,TRBD2,TRBJ2-1,TGTGCCAGCAGCTCCCTTGGACTAGCGGGGGGGAATGAGCAGTTCTTC,CASSSLGLAGGNEQFF
NA,TRBV6-1,NA,TRBJ1-5,TGTGCCAGCAGTGAGTCGGGTCGTGTGGATCAGCCCCAGCATTTT,CASSESGRVDQPQHF
NA,TRBV7-2,NA,TRBJ2-6,TGTGCCAGCAGCCGGGGGGCGTCTGGGGCCAACGTCCTGACTTTC,CASSRGASGANVLTF
NA,TRBV5-1,TRBD1,TRBJ1-5,TGCGCCAGCAGTCGGACAGGGAATCAGCCCCAGCATTTT,CASSRTGNQPQHF
NA,TRBV6-5,NA,TRBJ1-4,TGTGCCAGCAGTTACGGCGGGGCTAGAAGTGAAAAACTGTTTTTT,CASSYGGARSEKLFF
NA,TRBV2,NA,TRBJ1-5,TGTGCCAGCTGGGGTGGGCAGGGCGGCAATCAGCCCCAGCATTTT,CASWGGQGGNQPQHF
NA,TRBV5-1,NA,TRBJ1-2,TGCGCCAGCAGCTTGGAGACCGGGATAGGGGGCTACACCTTC,CASSLETGIGGYTF
NA,TRBV14,NA,TRBJ1-6,TGTGCCAGCAGCCAAATAGCAGGGACTTATAATTCACCCCTCCACTTT,CASSQIAGTYNSPLHF
NA,TRBV5-1,TRBD2,TRBJ2-3,TGCGCCAGCAGCTTGGGGCTAGCGGGGGGCCAGCGGGATACGCAGTATTTT,CASSLGLAGGQRDTQYF
NA,TRBV5-1,NA,TRBJ2-6,TGCGCCAGCAGCTTGGTCAGGTCCTCTGGGGCCAACGTCCTGACTTTC,CASSLVRSSGANVLTF
NA,TRBV12-3/TRBV12-4,NA,TRBJ2-1,TGTGCCAGCAGCCAGGGCGGGGCGGAGCAGTTCTTC,CASSQGGAEQFF
NA,TRBV4-1,NA,TRBJ1-2,TGCGCCAGCAGCCAAGTTTATCTAGGGGGCTATGGCTACACCTTC,CASSQVYLGGYGYTF
few,TRBV19,TRBD1,TRBJ1-1,TGTGCCAGTAGTCGAAACAGGGGGCCGAACACTGAAGCTTTCTTT,CASSRNRGPNTEAFF
NA,TRBV7-8,NA,TRBJ2-5,TGTGCCAGCAGCTTATTCGCCAGGGACCAAGAGACCCAGTACTTC,CASSLFARDQETQYF
NA,TRBV11-3,TRBD1,TRBJ2-1,TGTGCCAGCAGCCCCTCCAGTGACAGGGGACATGAGCAGTTCTTC,CASSPSSDRGHEQFF
NA,TRBV5-5,TRBD1,TRBJ1-2,TGTGCCAGCAGCTTCAGGGGGATCAACTATGGCTACACCTTC,CASSFRGINYGYTF